The 23 T cell receptor beta chains below all came from one sample that was sequenced in a study of blood T cell repertoires in COVID-19. The table came from immunoSEQ multiplex PCR; TCRdb's copy has only in-frame clones and leaves some out. The sample has over 60,000 clones, 90% seen once; the top ten hold around a sixth. Sample: peripheral blood. These receptors all come from a woman over 75 with active or convalescent COVID-19.

CDR3 bases: TGTGCCAGCAGCCCCAGAGGGGGCGGCTATGGCTACACCTTC. Its protein product is CASSPRGGGYGYTF. The chain uses TRBV7-8 and TRBJ1-2; 7 bases fit TRBD1. The germline CDR1 and CDR2 sequences are SGHVS and FQNEAQ. Trimming at V came to 5 bases and at J to 4 bases, leaving 7 bases not matched to a gene. The CDR3 has 14 residues.

The gene calls are TRBV3-1 (or the pseudogene TRBV3-2) and TRBJ2-1; TRBD2 agrees at 8 bases. The germline gives CDR1 LGHDT, CDR2 YNNKEL (reference sequence). This CDR3 region has 16 residues. V was pared by 4 bases and J by 7 bases, with 12 bases of the junction left unmatched. The CDR3 region has the DNA TGTGCCAGCAGCCCCAACCTCGGGGGGGCCCGGAATGAGCAGTTCTTC. Its translation: CASSPNLGGARNEQFF.

This chain joins TRBV5-4 and TRBJ1-4; D call uncertain. Germline assignment: CDR1 SGHNT and CDR2 YYREEE (reference sequence). Trimming pared 4 bases from V and 0 bases from J, leaving 7 bases between. This CDR3 region has 14 residues. The CDR3 protein is CASSGDTTNEKLFF. DNA for the CDR3: TGTGCCAGCAGCGGCGACACAACTAATGAAAAACTGTTTTTT. The whole variable domain, filled in from reference TRBV5-4 and TRBJ1-4, reads ETGVTQSPTHLIKTRGQQVTLRCSSQSGHNTVSWYQQALGQGPQFIFQYYREEENGRGNFPPRFSGLQFPNYSSELNVNALELDDSALYLCASSGDTTNEKLFFGSGTQLSVL.

The chain carries TRBV28 and TRBJ2-6; 10 nucleotides align to TRBD1. This CDR3 spans 17 amino acids. CDR1 MDHEN and CDR2 SYDVKM come from the germline V gene. V dropped 5 bases and J dropped 4; count of bases not matched to a gene: 8. The CDR3, as DNA: TGTGCCAGCAGTCGCAGACAGGGGGCAACAGGGGCCAACGTCCTGACTTTC. Translating it yields CASSRRQGATGANVLTF. The full variable domain, in which reference TRBV28 and TRBJ2-6 provide the parts outside the CDR3, is DVKVTQSSRYLVKRTGEKVFLECVQDMDHENMFWYRQDPGLGLRLIYFSYDVKMKEKGDIPEGYSVSREKKERFSLILESASTNQTSMYLCASSRRQGATGANVLTFGAGSRLTVL.

The rearrangement uses TRBV6-2 or TRBV6-3 and TRBJ2-7; a possible D gene is TRBD1 (5 bases). The CDR3 contains 13 residues. CDR1 and CDR2 from the germline V gene are MNHEY and SVGEGT. V was pared by 4 bases and J by 6 bases, with 13 bases between. Written as DNA, the CDR3 is TGTGCCAGCAGTTTGGACACGGACGGCGAGCAGTACTTC. Translating it yields CASSLDTDGEQYF.

This clone was recorded a few times. The V and J genes are TRBV4-2 and TRBJ2-7; 8 bases map to TRBD1. Per the germline V gene, CDR1 is LGHNA and CDR2 is YNFKEQ. Unmatched junction bases numbered 3, after V lost 0 bases and J lost 2 bases. This CDR3 region has 15 residues. CDR3: CASSQDIRGPYEQYF. CDR3 in DNA: TGTGCCAGCAGCCAAGATATCAGGGGGCCCTACGAGCAGTACTTC.

This sequence joins TRBV28 and TRBJ2-5, with 8 bases lining up with TRBD2. Germline V gene data show CDR1 as MDHEN and CDR2 as SYDVKM. This CDR3 region has 15 residues. The J segment lost 4 bases and the V segment lost 5 bases, leaving 9 bases of the junction unmatched. CDR3 sequence: CASSPLGLAPETQYF. CDR3 sequence (DNA): TGTGCCAGCAGTCCACTCGGACTAGCACCAGAGACCCAGTACTTC.

This clone was observed a few times. This rearrangement joins TRBV19 to TRBJ1-5, with TRBD1 identical over 9 bases. V was clipped by 2 bases and J by 5 bases; unmatched bases: 4. CDR3 length: 15 residues. Germline-derived CDR1 and CDR2 are LNHDA and SQIVND (reference sequence). CDR3 nucleotide sequence: TGTGCCAGTAGTATAATGGGGACAGGGCATCAGCCCCAGCATTTT. Translation: CASSIMGTGHQPQHF.

The V and J genes are TRBV5-1 and TRBJ2-2; 9 positions agree with TRBD1. This CDR3 contains 16 residues. With 2 bases clipped from V and 2 bases from J, the junction kept 4 bases outside the gene matches. Germline CDR1 SGHRS, CDR2 YFSETQ. This CDR3 reads CASSLRGQGNTGELFF. CDR3 DNA sequence: TGCGCCAGCAGCTTACGGGGACAGGGTAACACCGGGGAGCTGTTTTTT.

The V and J genes are TRBV9 and TRBJ2-1, with D maybe TRBD2 (6 bases). V dropped 3 bases and J dropped 9 bases, with 16 bases sitting between them. The germline V gene has CDR1 SGDLS and CDR2 YYNGEE. This CDR3 contains 14 residues. In nucleotides, the CDR3 is TGTGCCAGCAGCGGCCGGGACTTCGTCAGTGAGCAGTTCTTC. Translating it yields CASSGRDFVSEQFF.

This clone was observed once. This chain connects TRBV18 to TRBJ1-5, with D unclear. The length of the CDR3 is 14 residues. The germline V gene encodes CDR1 KGHSH and CDR2 LQKENI. V lost 2 bases and J 3 bases, leaving 8 bases between the germline ends. The CDR3 region is CASSPRQTNQPQHF. The CDR3 nucleotides are TGTGCCAGCTCACCAAGACAAACCAATCAGCCCCAGCATTTT.

This chain joins TRBV6-5 and TRBJ1-2; no firm D call. Trimming cost V 2 bases and J 2 bases, with 3 bases left between them. CDR1 and CDR2 from the germline V gene are MNHEY and SVGAGI. The CDR3 is 12 residues long. CDR3 residues: CASSYANYGYTF. For the CDR3, the DNA is TGTGCCAGCAGTTACGCGAACTATGGCTACACCTTC.

Only one count was recorded for this clone. The chain is built from TRBV25-1 and TRBJ1-1; no reliable D call. The germline CDR1 and CDR2 sequences are MGHDK and SYGVNS. Trimming took off 8 bases at V and 0 bases at J, with 10 bases between the two ends. CDR3 size: 13 residues. The chain's CDR3 is CASRSTVNTEAFF. In DNA, the CDR3 is TGTGCCAGCCGATCAACAGTGAACACTGAAGCTTTCTTT.

J is TRBJ2-2 and V is TRBV4-2; 7 nucleotides agree with TRBD2. CDR3 size: 15 residues. The trim removed 5 bases at V and 2 bases at J, leaving 5 bases unmatched. From germline, CDR1 is LGHNA and CDR2 YNFKEQ. The CDR3 DNA follows: TGTGCCAGCAGCGTCGGGGGACTAAACACCGGGGAGCTGTTTTTT. Amino acid sequence: CASSVGGLNTGELFF.

The genes are TRBV15 and TRBJ1-5; no clear D gene. The germline V gene encodes CDR1 LNHNV and CDR2 YYDKDF (reference sequence). The CDR3 loop spans 12 amino acids. V lost 1 base and J lost 9, with 7 bases in between. Here the CDR3 DNA reads TGTGCCACCAGCAGAGTAGCGCGGCCCCAGCATTTT. Protein product: CATSRVARPQHF.

The chain uses TRBV9 and TRBJ2-1, with 13 nucleotides matching TRBD2. CDR3 length equals 20 residues. The V segment lost 0 bases and the J segment 0 bases; nucleotides outside the gene matches: 9. Germline V gene lookup returns CDR1 SGDLS and CDR2 YYNGEE. The chain's CDR3 is CASSVVGLAGAVSSYNEQFF. As DNA, the CDR3 is TGTGCCAGCAGCGTAGTCGGACTAGCGGGGGCGGTGAGCTCCTACAATGAGCAGTTCTTC.

The chain uses TRBV28 and TRBJ2-7; a weak D match, TRBD1 (6 bases). Germline values: CDR1 MDHEN, CDR2 SYDVKM. The CDR3 is made up of 13 amino acids. Trimming cost V 6 bases and J 4 bases, with 13 bases left between them. This chain's CDR3 is CASRTGTPYEQYF. As DNA, the CDR3 is TGTGCCAGCAGGACCGGGACACCATACGAGCAGTACTTC.

The gene calls are TRBV18 and TRBJ2-1, with D perhaps matching TRBD2 (6 bases). The CDR3 covers 13 residues. V lost 8 bases and J lost 6, with 14 bases in between. CDR1 and CDR2 from the germline V gene are KGHSH and LQKENI. The CDR3 nucleotides read TGTGCCAGCGCCCCGGGACTTGGCAATGAGCAGTTCTTC. Translated, it gives CASAPGLGNEQFF.

The chain recombines TRBV15 with TRBJ2-7, with D perhaps TRBD2 (6 bases). The CDR3 has 15 amino acids. CDR1 and CDR2 from the germline V gene are LNHNV and YYDKDF (reference sequence). Between the trimmed V and J ends, which lost 1 base and 4 bases, there was a span of 14 bases. CDR3 sequence: CATSRAIAGGYEQYF. The CDR3, as DNA: TGTGCCACCAGCAGAGCCATTGCCGGGGGTTACGAGCAGTACTTC.

The chain combines TRBV27 with TRBJ2-7, with 8 bases matching TRBD1. The trim removed 6 bases at V and 5 bases at J, leaving 9 bases unmatched. Per germline, CDR1 MNHEY and CDR2 SMNVEV (reference sequence). The CDR3 totals 14 residues. The CDR3 here is CASSPTGTGHEQYF. CDR3 sequence (DNA): TGTGCCAGCAGCCCGACCGGGACAGGTCACGAGCAGTACTTC.

The chain couples TRBV12-3 or TRBV12-4 to TRBJ2-1; D perhaps matches TRBD2 (5 bases). The V end was cut by 6 bases, the J end by 9 bases, with 9 bases between. The CDR3 runs to 11 residues. The CDR3 DNA follows: TGTGCCAGCAGCTGGGCGGGTGAGCAGTTCTTC. It encodes CASSWAGEQFF.

As to this clone: Distinct nucleotide sequences in the sample also encode this CDR3. This rearrangement joins TRBV27 to TRBJ2-3; TRBD2 matches at 10 bases. Trimming at V came to 6 bases and at J to 6 bases, leaving 9 bases not matched to a gene. The CDR3 length is 15 residues. Looked up from germline, CDR1 is MNHEY and CDR2 is SMNVEV (reference sequence). CDR3 in DNA: TGTGCCAGCAGCCTAGGGAGCGGGGGGGCCGATACGCAGTATTTT. This encodes CASSLGSGGADTQYF.

The chain couples TRBV5-4 to TRBJ2-3; 7 bases fit TRBD1. V shed 4 bases, J shed 0 bases, and the junction held 8 bases outside the gene matches. Germline lookup yields CDR1 SGHNT and CDR2 YYREEE (reference sequence). The CDR3 runs to 16 residues. CDR3 in DNA: TGTGCCAGCAGCAGAGCCGGGACAGAAAGCACAGATACGCAGTATTTT. It encodes CASSRAGTESTDTQYF.